This T cell receptor beta chain was sequenced in a study of control samples from healthy donors and cancer patients. Per the germline V gene, CDR1 is SGHAT and CDR2 is FQNNGV. With 2 bases removed from V and 7 bases from J, the gap between germline ends came to 18 bases. The CDR3 is 16 residues long. Sequencing used immunoSEQ multiplex PCR; TCRdb keeps in-frame clones, though not all of them. The sample consists of 400,000 to 450,000 clones, 75% to 95% of them appearing once. The chain links TRBV11-2 to TRBJ2-1, with no clear D. This receptor was taken from a man between 40 and 49 years old with head and neck cancer. The sample taken for sequencing was PBMCs. DNA of the CDR3: TGTGCCAGCAGCTTACACACGGGCCAGGCCAATAATGAGCAGTTCTTC. This encodes CASSLHTGQANNEQFF.